This T cell receptor beta chain originates from a study of CD8 T cells in Susac syndrome. Trimming took off 0 bases at V and 7 bases at J, with 15 bases between the two ends. Per germline, CDR1 SGHDN and CDR2 FVKESK. The CDR3 is 15 amino acids. Reverse transcription of about 0.45 to 1 ug RNA was carried out with random hexamers. The immunoSEQ assay covered 54 Vbeta and 13 Jbeta segments for CDR3. Each CDR3 protein gets one entry after TCRdb re-called the immunoSEQ multiplex PCR reads with MiXCR. The top ten hold 0.065% of the sample, which has about 300,000 distinct CDR3 sequences, roughly nine tenths seen once. Sequencing targeted TCR beta in T cells from blood (CD8+ and CD4+).

Sequencing input: CD4+ T cells from PBMCs. The receptor comes from a human donor with multiple sclerosis. This sequence joins TRBV14 and TRBJ1-1; D remains ambiguous. CDR3 in DNA: TGTGCCAGCAGCCAAGATCCGGTCCGCTCCCATGAAGCTTTCTTT. It specifies CASSQDPVRSHEAFF.